The clone carrying this TCR beta chain was counted only a few times. The sample originates from a study of naive and memory T cell subsets. Two oligonucleotides, mixed equimolar, formed the beta constant-region primer covering TRBC1 and TRBC2. Ligated cDNA was amplified by four rounds of PCR with nested alpha and beta constant-region primers and SP2. TCRdb called the UMI-ligation and nested PCR reads again in MiXCR, with one record for every CDR3 protein. The sample yields roughly 130,000 distinct CDR3 sequences, 36% seen once. Per the germline V gene, CDR1 is MNHEY and CDR2 is SVGEGT. This CDR3 comprises 15 residues. The V end was cut by 2 bases, the J end by 5 bases, with 13 bases between.

The chain links TRBV6-2 or TRBV6-3 to TRBJ2-1; D perhaps matches TRBD1 (7 bases). Sequenced sample: central memory CD4+ T cells from blood. The sequence was obtained from a human donor in good health. The CDR3 region has the DNA TGTGCCAGCAGTTACGTCAGGGGGGCCGACAATGAGCAGTTCTTC. Its protein is CASSYVRGADNEQFF.